This T cell receptor beta chain was captured by sequencing in a study of T cell repertoires in cytomegalovirus infection. This CDR3 spans 16 amino acids. Per the germline V gene, CDR1 is SGHTA and CDR2 is FQGNSA. V lost 4 bases to trimming and J lost 4 bases; unmatched junction nucleotides: 10. TCRdb re-derived calls from the reads in MiXCR, one entry per CDR3 protein. The sample records about 180,000 distinct CDR3 sequences, under 15% being singletons. The chain uses TRBV7-2 and TRBJ2-1, with 7 bases identical to TRBD1. This clonotype was sampled from a human donor in good health (CMV status not recorded). Some clones in this sample may be carry-over from other donors' samples. Sequencing was carried out using PBMCs. The CDR3 loop is CASSSRTGSYYNEQFF. CDR3 coding DNA: TGTGCCAGCAGCTCCCGGACAGGTTCGTATTACAATGAGCAGTTCTTC.